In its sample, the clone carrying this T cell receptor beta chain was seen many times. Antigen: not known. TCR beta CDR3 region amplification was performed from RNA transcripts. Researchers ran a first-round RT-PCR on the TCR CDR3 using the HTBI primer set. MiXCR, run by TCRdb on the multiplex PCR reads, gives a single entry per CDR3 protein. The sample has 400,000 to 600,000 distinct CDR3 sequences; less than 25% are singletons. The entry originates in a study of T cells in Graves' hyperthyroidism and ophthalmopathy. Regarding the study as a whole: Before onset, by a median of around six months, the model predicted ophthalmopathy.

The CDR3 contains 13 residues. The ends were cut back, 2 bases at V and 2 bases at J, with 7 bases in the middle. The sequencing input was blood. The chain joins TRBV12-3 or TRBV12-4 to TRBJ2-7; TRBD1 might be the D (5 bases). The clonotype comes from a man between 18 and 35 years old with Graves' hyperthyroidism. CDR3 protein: CASSLQDTYEQYF. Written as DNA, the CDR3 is TGTGCCAGCAGTTTACAGGACACCTACGAGCAGTACTTC.